This section outlines one TCR beta chain sequence together with its context. The CDR3 is made up of 16 amino acids. V was cut by 1 base and J by 3 bases, with 13 bases left in between. Germline V gene sequence: CDR1 GTSNPN, CDR2 SVGIG (reference sequence). This sample stems from a study of blood T cell repertoires in COVID-19. Study summary: Acute-phase and convalescent COVID-19 samples originated in the United States, Italy and Spain.

Methods used by the authors: Cell counts per sample came from amplifying reference gene primers. TCRdb's copy holds only in-frame clones and misses some; the assay was immunoSEQ multiplex PCR. The DNA was the basis for D and trimming; V, J and clone size are from that table. The table lists 250,000 to 350,000 clones, 88% of them singletons, with about 10% in the top ten. Sequenced: peripheral blood. The chain employs TRBV30 and TRBJ1-6, with D perhaps matching TRBD1 (5 bases). The clonotype originates from a woman between 25 and 40 years old with COVID-19, enrolled during active disease. The CDR3 is CAWSEVWGYYNSPLHF. The CDR3, as DNA: TGTGCCTGGAGTGAAGTGTGGGGCTACTATAATTCACCCCTCCACTTT. Full variable domain (missing parts from reference TRBV30 and TRBJ1-6): SQTIHQWPATLVQPVGSPLSLECTVEGTSNPNLYWYRQAAGRGLQLLFYSVGIGQISSEVPQNLSASRPQDRQFILSSKKLLLSDSGFYLCAWSEVWGYYNSPLHFGNGTRLTVT.